Below, 17 T cell receptor beta chains from the same sample are listed, as sequenced in a study of T cells in localized non-small cell lung cancer. This table comes from immunoSEQ multiplex PCR, and its TCRdb copy is limited to in-frame clones, with some not included. The repertoire holds some 49,000 clones, with 81% as singletons. This specimen was peripheral blood mononuclear cells, taken before any cancer treatment. Every receptor here comes from a man between 40 and 70 years old with stage III lung adenocarcinoma.

This chain links TRBV7-6 with TRBJ2-7; unclear D gene. This CDR3 has 15 amino acids. The V and J ends lost 2 bases and 2 bases respectively, with 13 bases between them. Looked up from germline, CDR1 is SGHVS and CDR2 is FNYEAQ. CDR3 nucleotides: TGTGCCAGCAGCTTATCGGCGGCCGATACCTACGAGCAGTACTTC. Its protein product is CASSLSAADTYEQYF.

In this sample, this clone turned up once. This rearrangement joins TRBV4-1 to TRBJ2-3, with D maybe TRBD2 (6 bases). The V end was cut by 1 base, the J end by 3 bases, with 17 bases between. Germline V gene data show CDR1 as MGHRA and CDR2 as YSYEKL. The CDR3 totals 17 residues. CDR3 in DNA: TGCGCCAGCAGCCAAGGGCTAGGGACTGGAGTGACAGATACGCAGTATTTT. Amino acids: CASSQGLGTGVTDTQYF.

The chain carries TRBV2 and TRBJ2-1, with D unclear. Trimming removed 5 bases from V and 7 bases from J, with 6 bases in between. Germline loops: CDR1 SNHLY, CDR2 FYNNEI. The CDR3 extends over 11 amino acids. As DNA, the CDR3 is TGTGCCAGCAGTCCAGCGAATGAGCAGTTCTTC. It specifies CASSPANEQFF.

This chain uses TRBV5-1 with TRBJ2-3; D may be TRBD1 or TRBD2 (5 bases each). The CDR3 length is 15 residues. The germline V gene has CDR1 SGHRS and CDR2 YFSETQ. The V gene lost 4 bases and the J gene lost 2 bases, with 14 bases spanning the gap. The chain's CDR3 is CASSHGDRDTDTQYF. Written as DNA, the CDR3 is TGCGCCAGCAGCCACGGGGACCGGGACACAGATACGCAGTATTTT. Based on the CDR3 plus reference TRBV5-1 and TRBJ2-3, the full variable domain is KAGVTQTPRYLIKTRGQQVTLSCSPISGHRSVSWYQQTPGQGLQFLFEYFSETQRNKGNFPGRFSGRQFSNSRSEMNVSTLELGDSALYLCASSHGDRDTDTQYFGPGTRLTVL.

The chain employs TRBV29-1 and TRBJ2-7, with D unclear. The V end lost 4 bases, the J end lost 2 bases, and 9 bases lay between the germline ends. This CDR3 is built from 12 residues. Germline loops: CDR1 SQVTM, CDR2 ANQGSEA. In DNA form, the CDR3 reads TGCAGCGTTGTTTCGAGTGCCTACGAGCAGTACTTC. Residues: CSVVSSAYEQYF.

This clone was recorded only once. This rearrangement joins TRBV5-4 to TRBJ2-2, with TRBD2 as a possible D gene (5 bases). V was clipped by 6 bases and J by 4 bases, with 13 bases between them. This CDR3 comprises 14 residues. The V gene's germline CDR1 is SGHNT and CDR2 YYREEE (reference sequence). CDR3 in DNA: TGTGCCAGCAATACAGAGGGTGGCACCGGGGAGCTGTTTTTT. It yields the protein CASNTEGGTGELFF.

The rearrangement links TRBV5-1 to TRBJ2-2; TRBD1 might be the D (6 bases). CDR1 is SGHRS and CDR2 is YFSETQ in the germline V gene. The CDR3 loop spans 16 amino acids. V lost 4 bases and J 4 bases, leaving 17 bases between the germline ends. The CDR3 sequence: CASSTGDNTPTGELFF. In nucleotides, the CDR3 is TGCGCCAGCAGCACTGGGGACAATACTCCCACCGGGGAGCTGTTTTTT.

J is TRBJ1-1 and V is TRBV5-6; TRBD1 matches 7 bases. The CDR3 length is 15 residues. Germline V gene lookup returns CDR1 SGHDT and CDR2 YYEEEE. The trim removed 4 bases at V and 4 bases at J, leaving 10 bases unmatched. CDR3 sequence reads: CASSIIDRATTEAFF. CDR3 bases: TGTGCCAGCAGCATTATCGACAGGGCGACCACTGAAGCTTTCTTT.

The rearrangement joins TRBV27 to TRBJ1-1, with D tentatively TRBD1 (5 bases). The V gene's germline CDR1 is MNHEY and CDR2 SMNVEV (reference sequence). The CDR3 is 17 residues long. V was shortened by 3 bases and J by 3 bases, with 20 bases between the two germline ends. As DNA, the CDR3 is TGTGCCAGCAGTTTTATATGGGCGGCGGGGCGGGACACTGAAGCTTTCTTT. Amino acid sequence: CASSFIWAAGRDTEAFF.

The chain combines TRBV18 with TRBJ2-1; TRBD1 is a possible D gene (7 bases). Trimming removed 3 bases from V and 15 bases from J, with 15 bases in between. Germline V gene sequence: CDR1 KGHSH, CDR2 LQKENI. The CDR3 is made up of 12 amino acids. The CDR3 bases are TGTGCCAGCTCACCCCAGGGGGGCCAACCGTTCTTC. The encoded protein is CASSPQGGQPFF.

Of note for this clone: The junction departs from the called germline gene at one end, perhaps through a read error. The chain couples TRBV5-6 to TRBJ1-2; possible D gene TRBD1, 5 bases. There are 12 residues in the CDR3. Germline CDR1 reads SGHDT; CDR2 reads YYEEEE. The CDR3 spells CASNLGSGTEYF. In nucleotides, the CDR3 is TGTGCCAGCAACTTGGGGTCCGGGACGGAATATTTC.

This clone was recorded only once. The chain has TRBV6-6 and TRBJ2-2; D is perhaps TRBD1 (5 bases). V was cut by 6 bases and J by 9 bases, with 11 bases left in between. The CDR3 length is 12 residues. Germline V gene data show CDR1 as MNHNY and CDR2 as SVGAGI (reference sequence). The chain's CDR3 is CASSRDRRELFF. In DNA, the CDR3 is TGTGCCAGCAGCAGGGATCGAAGGGAGCTGTTTTTT.

The J gene is TRBJ1-5, the V gene TRBV7-6, with D possibly matching TRBD1 (6 bases). V lost 3 bases, J lost 8 bases, and 11 bases lay in between. The germline gives CDR1 SGHVS, CDR2 FNYEAQ. This CDR3 has 13 residues. CDR3 residues: CASSLGGGKPQHF. The CDR3 DNA sequence: TGTGCCAGCAGCTTGGGGGGCGGGAAGCCCCAGCATTTT.

The rearrangement joins TRBV30 to TRBJ1-1; D possibly corresponds to TRBD1 (6 bases). Germline assignment: CDR1 GTSNPN and CDR2 SVGIG (reference sequence). Between the trimmed V and J ends, which lost 8 bases and 4 bases, there was a span of 14 bases. The CDR3 has 12 residues. CDR3 nucleotides: TGTGCCCGATCTCAGGGGACCACTGAAGCTTTCTTT. It is translated as CARSQGTTEAFF.

In nucleotides, the CDR3 is TGTGCCAGCAGTCCATCCGACAGCCTGGATTCCACCTACGAGCAGTACTTC. Translating gives CASSPSDSLDSTYEQYF. V gene TRBV7-8 combines with J gene TRBJ2-7; possible D gene TRBD1, 5 bases. Germline CDR1 SGHVS, CDR2 FQNEAQ. Deletions cut 6 bases from V and 2 bases from J, with 23 bases between. This CDR3 region has 17 residues.

V is TRBV15 and J is TRBJ1-1, with TRBD1 as a possible D gene (6 bases). V was trimmed by 0 bases and J by 10 bases, leaving 18 bases between them. Germline-derived CDR1 and CDR2 are LNHNV and YYDKDF (reference sequence). The CDR3 is 15 amino acids. The CDR3 is CATSRDLRGGKVAFF. The CDR3 nucleotides are TGTGCCACCAGCAGAGATCTGAGGGGGGGGAAGGTAGCTTTCTTT.

The chain uses TRBV5-8 and TRBJ2-6; D call uncertain. The CDR3 contains 13 residues. With 2 bases removed from V and 0 bases from J, the gap between germline ends came to 0 bases. Germline loops: CDR1 SGHTS, CDR2 YDEGEE. CDR3 residues: CASSFSGANVLTF. The DNA of the CDR3 is TGTGCCAGCAGCTTCTCTGGGGCCAACGTCCTGACTTTC. Looking up the rest from reference TRBV5-8 and TRBJ2-6 gives the full variable domain: EAGVTQSPTHLIKTRGQQATLRCSPISGHTSVYWYQQALGLGLQFLLWYDEGEERNRGNFPPRFSGRQFPNYSSELNVNALELEDSALYLCASSFSGANVLTFGAGSRLTVL.